This T cell receptor beta chain was retrieved from a study of TIL therapy for anti-PD-1-resistant metastatic lung cancer. Sequencing used immunoSEQ v3. Clones were sequenced by immunoSEQ multiplex PCR, and TCRdb holds only the in-frame ones, with some missing. Among a few thousand clones, 70% to 90% were seen once, and the ten largest hold about 8%. The V end lost 5 bases, the J end lost 3 bases, and 16 bases lay between the germline ends. CDR1 and CDR2 from the germline V gene are SGHAT and FQNNGV. There are 15 residues in the CDR3. This clone has only one observation. Noted time point: pre-treatment sample, taken before nivolumab and TIL therapy. Most excised metastases sampled were pleural nodules or supraclavicular lymph nodes.

The sequence derives from a person aged 25 to 85 with non-small cell lung cancer. The chain has TRBV11-2 and TRBJ1-1; D ambiguous. The sample was tumor tissue, taken at baseline. CDR3 protein: CASSQPRGVDTEAFF. The CDR3 DNA sequence: TGTGCCAGCAGCCAGCCGCGGGGTGTTGACACTGAAGCTTTCTTT.